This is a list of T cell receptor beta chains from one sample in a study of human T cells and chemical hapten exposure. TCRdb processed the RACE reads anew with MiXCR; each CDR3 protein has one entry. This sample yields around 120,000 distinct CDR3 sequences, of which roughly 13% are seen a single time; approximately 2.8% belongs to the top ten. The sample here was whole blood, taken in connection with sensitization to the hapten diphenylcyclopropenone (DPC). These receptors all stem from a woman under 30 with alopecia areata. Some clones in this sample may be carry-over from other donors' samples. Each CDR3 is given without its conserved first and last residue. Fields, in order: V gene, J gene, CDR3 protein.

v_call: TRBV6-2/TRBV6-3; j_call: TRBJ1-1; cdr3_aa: ASSYSMFGTEAF
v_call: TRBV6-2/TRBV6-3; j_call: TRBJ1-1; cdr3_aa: ASTPGRQNTEAF
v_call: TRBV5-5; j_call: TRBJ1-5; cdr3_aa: ASSLVEGVGNQPQH
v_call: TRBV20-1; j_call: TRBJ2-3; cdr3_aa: SAPNTGTSRDTQY
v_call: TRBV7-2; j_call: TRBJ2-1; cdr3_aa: ASSFSGGPYNEQF
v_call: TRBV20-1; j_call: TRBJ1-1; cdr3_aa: SARDLGITEAF
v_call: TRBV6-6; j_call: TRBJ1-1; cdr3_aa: ASRGPNREAF
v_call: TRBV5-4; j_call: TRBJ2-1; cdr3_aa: ASSLGAQGGVRTNEQF
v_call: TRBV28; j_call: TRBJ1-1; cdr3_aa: ASSSSLSEAF
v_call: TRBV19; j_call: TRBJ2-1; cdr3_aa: ASRVYGPYNEQF
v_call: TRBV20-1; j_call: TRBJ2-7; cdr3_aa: SARPRDRAYEQY
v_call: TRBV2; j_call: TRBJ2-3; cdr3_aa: ASSQTGLALTDTQY
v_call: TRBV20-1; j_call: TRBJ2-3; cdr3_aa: SARAYTGTLSTDTQY
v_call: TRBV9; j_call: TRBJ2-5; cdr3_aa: ASSVGGPYQETQY
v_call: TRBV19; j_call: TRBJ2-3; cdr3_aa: ASSFPGQGTDTQY
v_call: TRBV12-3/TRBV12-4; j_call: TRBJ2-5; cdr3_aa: ASSDGTVFQETQY
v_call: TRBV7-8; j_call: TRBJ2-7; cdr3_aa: ASSLTSWSEYEQY
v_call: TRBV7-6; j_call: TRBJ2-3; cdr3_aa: ASSLRTGGDTQY
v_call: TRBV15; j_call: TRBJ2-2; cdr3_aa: ATYRTGRGTGELF
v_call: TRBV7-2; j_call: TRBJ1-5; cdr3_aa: ASSLRGGYRASNQPQH
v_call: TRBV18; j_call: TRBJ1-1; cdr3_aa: ASGDRWNTEAF
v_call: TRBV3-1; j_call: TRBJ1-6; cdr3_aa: ASSQGRTGHNSPLH
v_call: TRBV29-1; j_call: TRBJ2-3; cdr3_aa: SVRASSSGGAHLTDTQY
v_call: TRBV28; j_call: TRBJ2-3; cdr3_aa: ASSLSRGMRFTDTQY
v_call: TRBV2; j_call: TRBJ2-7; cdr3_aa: AIRPRTSSYEQY
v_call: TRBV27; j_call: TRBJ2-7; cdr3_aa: ASSSPGGNEQY
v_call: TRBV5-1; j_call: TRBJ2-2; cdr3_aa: ASSPDRGNTGELF
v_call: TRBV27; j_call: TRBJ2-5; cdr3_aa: ASRSGGTQY
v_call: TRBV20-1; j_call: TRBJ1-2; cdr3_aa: SARTMGSYGYT
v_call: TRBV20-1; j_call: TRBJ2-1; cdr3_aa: SASHPKRQHNEQF
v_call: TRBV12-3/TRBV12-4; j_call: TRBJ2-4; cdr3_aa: ASTPAGGLAKNIQY
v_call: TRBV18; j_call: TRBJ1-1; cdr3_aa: ASSPDMNTEAF
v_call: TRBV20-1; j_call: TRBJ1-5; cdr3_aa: SADRTGGNQPQH
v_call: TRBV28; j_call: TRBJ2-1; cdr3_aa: ASSLGQGESNEQF
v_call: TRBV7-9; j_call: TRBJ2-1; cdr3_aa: ASSPTQSNEQF
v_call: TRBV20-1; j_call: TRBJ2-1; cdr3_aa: SAPERGPNEQF
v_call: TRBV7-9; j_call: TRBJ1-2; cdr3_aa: ASSSDRAGYT
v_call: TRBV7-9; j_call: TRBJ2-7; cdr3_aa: ASSFPASYEQY
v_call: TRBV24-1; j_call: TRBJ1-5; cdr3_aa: ATVRGPGTIFLSNQPQH
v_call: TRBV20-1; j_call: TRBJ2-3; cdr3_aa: SQEVADPSTDTQY
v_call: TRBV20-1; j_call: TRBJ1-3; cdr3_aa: SAAVDRHSGNTIY
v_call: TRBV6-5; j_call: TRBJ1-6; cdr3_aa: ASSYRSSYNSPLH
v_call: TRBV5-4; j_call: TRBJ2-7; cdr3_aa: ASSSGREFPYEQY
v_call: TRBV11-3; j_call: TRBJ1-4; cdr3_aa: ASSLDSQDVIHGIGKLF